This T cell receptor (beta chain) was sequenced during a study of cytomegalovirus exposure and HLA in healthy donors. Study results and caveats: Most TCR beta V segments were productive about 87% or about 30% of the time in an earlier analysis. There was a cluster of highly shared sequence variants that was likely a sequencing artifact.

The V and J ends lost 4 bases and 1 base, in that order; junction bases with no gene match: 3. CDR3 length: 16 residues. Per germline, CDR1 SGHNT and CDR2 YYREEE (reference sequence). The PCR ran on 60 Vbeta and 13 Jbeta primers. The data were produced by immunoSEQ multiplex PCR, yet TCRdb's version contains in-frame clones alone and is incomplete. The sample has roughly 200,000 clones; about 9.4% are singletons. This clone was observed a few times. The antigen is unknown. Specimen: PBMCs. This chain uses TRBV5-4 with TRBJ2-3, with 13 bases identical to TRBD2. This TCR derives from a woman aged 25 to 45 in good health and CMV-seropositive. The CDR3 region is CASSPGLAGGTDTQYF. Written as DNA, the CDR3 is TGTGCCAGCAGCCCCGGACTAGCGGGAGGCACAGATACGCAGTATTTT. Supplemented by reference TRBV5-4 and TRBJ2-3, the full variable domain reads ETGVTQSPTHLIKTRGQQVTLRCSSQSGHNTVSWYQQALGQGPQFIFQYYREEENGRGNFPPRFSGLQFPNYSSELNVNALELDDSALYLCASSPGLAGGTDTQYFGPGTRLTVL.